Below are 18 T cell receptor beta chains sequenced from a single sample in a study of CD8 T cells in Susac syndrome. With random hexamers, reverse transcription was performed on roughly 0.45 to 1 ug of RNA. MiXCR, run by TCRdb on the immunoSEQ multiplex PCR reads, gives a single entry per CDR3 protein. The table shows about 150,000 distinct CDR3 sequences, with around 95% occurring only once. Sequencing was done on a sample of CD8+ T cells from PBMCs. These receptors all come from a human donor with multiple sclerosis.

The genes are TRBV12-3 or TRBV12-4 and TRBJ2-2; weak D call: TRBD2 (6 bases). The ends were cut back, 4 bases at V and 7 bases at J, with 10 bases in the middle. The CDR3 runs 13 residues. CDR3: CASSSGRSGELFF. The CDR3 DNA reads as TGTGCCAGCAGTTCAGGGAGGAGCGGGGAGCTGTTTTTT.

The genes are TRBV30 and TRBJ2-7; 7 nucleotides align to TRBD1. Germline CDR1 reads GTSNPN; CDR2 reads SVGIG (reference sequence). Germline trimming cut 2 bases from V and 0 bases from J; bases unmatched to any gene: 4. The CDR3 covers 14 residues. CDR3 coding DNA: TGTGCCTGGAGTTTCGGGGACAGCTCCTACGAGCAGTACTTC. It specifies CAWSFGDSSYEQYF.

This chain links TRBV29-1 with TRBJ1-1, with 9 nucleotides matching TRBD1. The trim removed 3 bases at V and 6 bases at J, leaving 8 bases unmatched. This CDR3 spans 14 amino acids. Germline CDR1 is SQVTM and CDR2 is ANQGSEA. The CDR3 bases are TGCAGCGTTGAGAAGGGACAGGGTGAGCCTGAAGCTTTCTTT. This sequence encodes CSVEKGQGEPEAFF.

The CDR3, as DNA: TGCAGTGCAATCCTAACAGGGATCCAAGAGACCCAGTACTTC. Translated, it gives CSAILTGIQETQYF. The rearrangement joins TRBV20-1 to TRBJ2-5; D is possibly TRBD1 (6 bases). This CDR3 is 14 amino acids long. Trimming removed 6 bases at V and 1 base at J, with 15 bases between. Germline CDR1 and CDR2: DFQATT and SNEGSKA (reference sequence).

This clonotype has just one count. J is TRBJ2-3 and V is TRBV15; TRBD1 matches 10 bases. The V gene end was trimmed by 6 bases and the J gene end by 2 bases; junction bases not matched to a gene: 8. Germline V gives CDR1 LNHNV, CDR2 YYDKDF (reference sequence). The length of the CDR3 is 16 residues. CDR3 sequence: CATRDDRGRTTDTQYF. CDR3 coding DNA: TGTGCCACCAGGGACGACAGGGGGCGTACCACAGATACGCAGTATTTT.

The chain employs TRBV20-1 and TRBJ1-2; TRBD1 is a possible D gene (5 bases). With 2 bases removed from V and 4 bases from J, the gap between germline ends came to 14 bases. The length of the CDR3 is 14 residues. Per the germline V gene, CDR1 is DFQATT and CDR2 is SNEGSKA (reference sequence). The CDR3 loop is CSARQGEVSYGYTF. CDR3 in DNA: TGCAGTGCTAGACAAGGGGAGGTTTCCTATGGCTACACCTTC.

This chain joins TRBV15 and TRBJ2-3, with D possibly being TRBD2 (6 bases). V lost 5 bases, J lost 1 base, and 16 bases lay in between. Germline loops: CDR1 LNHNV, CDR2 YYDKDF (reference sequence). The CDR3 has 16 residues. The CDR3 sequence is CATSPSSGFRTDTQYF. The DNA for the CDR3 is TGTGCCACCAGCCCCAGCAGCGGGTTCCGCACAGATACGCAGTATTTT.

The gene calls are TRBV28 and TRBJ2-7, with TRBD1 identical over 9 bases. V lost 6 bases to trimming and J lost 3 bases; unmatched junction nucleotides: 6. CDR3 length equals 14 residues. Germline V gene data show CDR1 as MDHEN and CDR2 as SYDVKM. The CDR3 nucleotides read TGTGCCAGCAGCCCCGGGACAGGGTTCTACGAGCAGTACGTC. It encodes CASSPGTGFYEQYV.

The V gene is TRBV20-1, the J gene TRBJ1-1; D not resolved. V was cut by 8 bases and J by 3 bases, with 16 bases left in between. Germline CDR1 and CDR2: DFQATT and SNEGSKA (reference sequence). This CDR3 is 13 amino acids long. CDR3 in DNA: TGCAGTTCATCCCCGGACGGATACACTGAAGCTTTCTTT. Translated, it gives CSSSPDGYTEAFF.

CDR3 sequence (DNA): TGTGCCAGCAGCCACACCACAGTCACTGAAGCTTTCTTT. This translates into CASSHTTVTEAFF. The chain uses TRBV11-2 and TRBJ1-1, with no clear D. The V gene's germline CDR1 is SGHAT and CDR2 FQNNGV. This CDR3 spans 13 amino acids. Trimming took 5 bases from V and 4 from J, leaving 11 bases between them.

V gene TRBV7-9 combines with J gene TRBJ2-3, with 13 bases fitting TRBD2. V dropped 4 bases and J dropped 4; count of bases not matched to a gene: 2. Germline CDR1 is SEHNR and CDR2 is FQNEAQ (reference sequence). The CDR3 has 15 residues. In nucleotides, the CDR3 is TGTGCCAGCAGCTCCGGGACTAGCGGGGCAGATACGCAGTATTTT. Its translation is CASSSGTSGADTQYF.

This clonotype was seen a single time. V and J are TRBV9 and TRBJ1-6; D not certain. CDR1 is SGDLS and CDR2 is YYNGEE in the germline V gene. The CDR3 is 15 residues long. V lost 3 bases, J lost 9 bases, and 16 bases lay in between. CDR3 residues: CASSGGRTTGSPLHF. For the CDR3, the DNA is TGTGCCAGCAGCGGCGGACGGACCACGGGTTCACCCCTCCACTTT.

The chain uses TRBV7-9 and TRBJ2-7; D perhaps matches TRBD2 (5 bases). V dropped 3 bases and J dropped 5 bases, with 17 bases sitting between them. Germline CDR1 is SEHNR and CDR2 is FQNEAQ (reference sequence). The CDR3 is 15 amino acids. The CDR3 nucleotides read TGTGCCAGCAGCTTCGGAATCGGGGATGTCGACGAGCAGTACTTC. Translated: CASSFGIGDVDEQYF.

The chain carries TRBV29-1 and TRBJ2-1; the match to TRBD2 covers 8 bases. CDR1 and CDR2 (germline): SQVTM, ANQGSEA. After removal of 3 bases from V and 2 bases from J, the junction contained 12 bases not matched to a gene. The CDR3 runs to 17 residues. The CDR3 DNA reads TGCAGCGTTGATGCCGAATCCAGCGGGGGCGCCTACAATGAGCAGTTCTTC. It is translated as CSVDAESSGGAYNEQFF.

The rearrangement uses TRBV14 and TRBJ2-7; TRBD1 agrees at 8 bases. Germline V gene sequence: CDR1 SGHDN, CDR2 FVKESK. After removal of 3 bases from V and 0 bases from J, the junction contained 1 base not matched to a gene. CDR3 length equals 14 residues. CDR3 residues: CASSHRGPSYEQYF. CDR3 sequence (DNA): TGTGCCAGCAGCCACAGGGGGCCCTCCTACGAGCAGTACTTC.

The gene calls are TRBV29-1 and TRBJ2-7; D unclear. The CDR3 spans 12 residues. Per germline, CDR1 SQVTM and CDR2 ANQGSEA. Trimming took 2 bases from V and 2 from J, leaving 7 bases between them. This CDR3 is CSVEKETYEQYF. CDR3 bases: TGCAGCGTTGAAAAGGAGACCTACGAGCAGTACTTC.

The chain combines TRBV30 with TRBJ2-2; 7 bases align to TRBD2. This CDR3 contains 13 residues. Germline-derived CDR1 and CDR2 are GTSNPN and SVGIG (reference sequence). V lost 8 bases to trimming and J lost 5 bases; unmatched junction nucleotides: 8. The DNA for the CDR3 is TGTGCCCGGTCGACTAGCCCGACCGGGGAGCTGTTTTTT. Translated: CARSTSPTGELFF.

The chain combines TRBV7-8 with TRBJ2-3, with D perhaps TRBD1 (6 bases). CDR3 length equals 12 residues. CDR1 and CDR2 (germline): SGHVS, FQNEAQ. Trimming cost V 5 bases and J 6 bases, with 9 bases left between them. The CDR3 DNA reads TGTGCCAGCAGCAGGGGGTTGGATACGCAGTATTTT. This translates into CASSRGLDTQYF. The variable domain in full, completed from reference TRBV7-8 and TRBJ2-3, reads GAGVSQSPRYKVAKRGQDVALRCDPISGHVSLFWYQQALGQGPEFLTYFQNEAQLDKSGLPSDRFFAERPEGSVSTLKIQRTQQEDSAVYLCASSRGLDTQYFGPGTRLTVL.